This T cell receptor beta chain emerged from a study of patients and donors after allogeneic stem cell transplantation. A single record per CDR3 protein comes from TCRdb applying MiXCR to the RT-PCR reads. The table includes roughly 230,000 distinct CDR3 sequences, 13% to 15% detected once. CDR1 DFQATT and CDR2 SNEGSKA come from the germline V gene (reference sequence). With 5 bases clipped from V and 5 bases from J, the junction kept 10 bases outside the gene matches. The CDR3 totals 14 residues. This clonotype was counted a few times. Material for sequencing was blood, either unsorted or a sorted T cell fraction (not recorded which). The TCR was taken from a human donor who was either an allogeneic HSCT recipient or a stem cell or donor lymphocyte infusion donor (not recorded which). It is not recorded whose cells these are; they may come from a transplant donor. V gene TRBV20-1 combines with J gene TRBJ2-7; 9 nucleotides align to TRBD1. For the CDR3, the DNA is TGCAGTGCTGGCCAACCGGGACAGGGCAACGAGCAGTACTTC. This translates into CSAGQPGQGNEQYF.